These T cell receptor beta chains were read from a single sample in a study of cytomegalovirus exposure and HLA in healthy donors. TCRdb's table, derived via immunoSEQ multiplex PCR, lists solely in-frame clones and lacks some. This sample contains about 72,000 clones. Sequencing was performed on PBMCs. The receptors were gathered from a man aged 35-49 years in good health and CMV-seronegative. CDR3s include the opening cysteine and the closing phenylalanine or tryptophan. A D gene is named only where the DNA matches it firmly. Clone size is not always given. Where it is, it says once, few, many or a class for expanded clones.

d_call | j_call | v_call | clone_size | cdr3_nt | cdr3_aa
- | TRBJ1-5 | TRBV4-1 | - | TGCGCCAGCAGCCAAACTACAGGGATCAATCAGCCCCAGCATTTT | CASSQTTGINQPQHF
TRBD1 | TRBJ2-7 | TRBV5-1 | - | TGCGCCAGCAGCGCCCGGGACAGGACCTACGAGCAGTACTTC | CASSARDRTYEQYF
TRBD1 | TRBJ1-6 | TRBV27 | - | TGTGCCAGCACGGGGACAGGGAGTTATAATTCACCCCTCCACTTT | CASTGTGSYNSPLHF
TRBD2 | TRBJ2-7 | TRBV5-6 | - | TGTGCCAGCAGCTTGGACGGGGGGGTCTACGAGCAGTACTTC | CASSLDGGVYEQYF
TRBD1 | TRBJ2-1 | TRBV9 | - | TGTGCCAGCAGCGTAGAGGGGGACAGGGGGAATGAGCAGTTCTTC | CASSVEGDRGNEQFF
TRBD1 | TRBJ1-1 | TRBV9 | - | TGTGCCAGCAGCGTAGGGACAGGCAGTCAAATGAACACTGAAGCTTTCTTT | CASSVGTGSQMNTEAFF
TRBD1 | TRBJ1-3 | TRBV10-3 | - | TGTGCCATCAGTTTGACAGGGCCTGGAAACACCATATATTTT | CAISLTGPGNTIYF
TRBD1 | TRBJ2-3 | TRBV2 | - | TGTGCCAGCAGTAAGCAGGGGGTTTCTAGCACAGATACGCAGTATTTT | CASSKQGVSSTDTQYF
TRBD2 | TRBJ2-3 | TRBV5-1 | - | TGCGCCAGCAGCCCGGTGGGGGGGGCAGATACGCAGTATTTT | CASSPVGGADTQYF
- | TRBJ2-4 | TRBV4-1 | - | TGCGCCAGCAGCCAAGAGCCTGCTCCGGGGGGCCAAAACATTCAGTACTTC | CASSQEPAPGGQNIQYF
TRBD1 | TRBJ1-5 | TRBV19 | - | TGTGCCAGTAGATTTGACAGGGTCCAGCCCCAGCATTTT | CASRFDRVQPQHF
- | TRBJ1-4 | TRBV10-3 | - | TGTGCCTCTCAGGGTGTAGATGAAAAACTGTTTTTT | CASQGVDEKLFF
TRBD1 | TRBJ1-1 | TRBV10-3 | - | TGTGCCATCAGCGGAGGGACAGGGTTGAACACTGAAGCTTTCTTT | CAISGGTGLNTEAFF
- | TRBJ2-3 | TRBV10-3 | - | TGTGCCATCCTAGACGGGGGATCAGGGAATACGCAGTATTTT | CAILDGGSGNTQYF
TRBD1 | TRBJ2-2 | TRBV4-1 | - | TGCGCCAGCAGCCAAGAACAGGGACAGGGATACGCCGGGGAGCTGTTTTTT | CASSQEQGQGYAGELFF
TRBD1 | TRBJ1-2 | TRBV6-1 | - | TGTGCCAGCAGTGGGACAGGCTCTAACTATGGCTACACCTTC | CASSGTGSNYGYTF
TRBD2 | TRBJ2-3 | TRBV5-1 | - | TGCGCCAGCAGCCTCCATAGCGGGGGGGTCGATACGCAGTATTTT | CASSLHSGGVDTQYF
TRBD1 | TRBJ1-2 | TRBV7-2 | - | TGTGCCAGCAGCTTAGGAGGGACAGCTTCCTATGGCTACACCTTC | CASSLGGTASYGYTF
- | TRBJ2-6 | TRBV7-9 | - | TGTGCCAGCAGCGTCCCAGGGGACACCAACGTCCTGACTTTC | CASSVPGDTNVLTF
- | TRBJ2-3 | TRBV19 | - | TGTGCCATCCCTGTGCGGGGGCACACAGATACGCAGTATTTT | CAIPVRGHTDTQYF
TRBD2 | TRBJ2-2 | TRBV2 | - | TGTGCCAGCAGTAAGACTAGCGGGGGGGCGAACACCGGGGAGCTGTTTTTT | CASSKTSGGANTGELFF
- | TRBJ2-4 | TRBV7-2 | - | TGTGCCAGCAGCTTAGTTAGTAATGGGGCTACCAAAAACATTCAGTACTTC | CASSLVSNGATKNIQYF
- | TRBJ1-6 | TRBV11-3 | - | TGTGCCAGCAGCTTAGATCCAGATTCACCCCTCCACTTT | CASSLDPDSPLHF
- | TRBJ2-5 | TRBV5-1 | - | TGCGCCAGCAGCTTGGGAATGGGGCGTGAGACCCAGTACTTC | CASSLGMGRETQYF
- | TRBJ1-1 | TRBV4-1 | - | TGCGCCAGCAGCCAAGCTGAGTACACTGAAGCTTTCTTT | CASSQAEYTEAFF
- | TRBJ1-4 | TRBV5-4 | - | TGTGCCAGCAGCTTGCCCCACAGGGTTTCCTGTGAAAAACTGTTTTTT | CASSLPHRVSCEKLFF
TRBD1 | TRBJ1-2 | TRBV27 | - | TGTGCCAGCAGTTTAGATTCGGGACAGGGTATCTATGGCTACACCTTC | CASSLDSGQGIYGYTF
- | TRBJ1-1 | TRBV9 | - | TGTGCCAGCAGCTTTAGTGTCTCGATGAACACTGAAGCTTTCTTT | CASSFSVSMNTEAFF
TRBD1 | TRBJ1-2 | TRBV30 | - | TGTGCCTGGAGTCGCCTACAGGGGCCCTTTAACTATGGCTACACCTTC | CAWSRLQGPFNYGYTF
TRBD1 | TRBJ1-2 | TRBV5-6 | - | TGTGCCAGCAGCTTGAGCGGGACAGGCTATGGCTACACCTTC | CASSLSGTGYGYTF
TRBD1 | TRBJ1-2 | TRBV7-7 | - | TGTGCTAGCAGCTTAAGAAGGACAGGGAACTATGGCTACACCTTC | CASSLRRTGNYGYTF
TRBD1 | TRBJ2-7 | TRBV6-6 | - | TGTGCCAGCAGCCCCGGGACAGGGGTCGGCGAGCAGTACTTC | CASSPGTGVGEQYF
- | TRBJ1-6 | TRBV6-5 | - | TGTGCCAGCCGGAAAGGGGATAATTCACCCCTCCACTTT | CASRKGDNSPLHF
TRBD1 | TRBJ2-7 | TRBV6-5 | - | TGTGCCAGCAGCCACACGACAGGGCCCTACGAGCAGTACTTC | CASSHTTGPYEQYF
TRBD1 | TRBJ2-1 | TRBV10-1 | - | TGCGCCAGCAGGAGCGGACAGGCTGGAGATAATGAGCAGTTCTTC | CASRSGQAGDNEQFF
TRBD2 | TRBJ2-5 | TRBV29-1 | - | TGCAGCGTTCAGTTTGGGAGCGGGGAGCAAGAGACCCAGTACTTC | CSVQFGSGEQETQYF
- | TRBJ1-5 | TRBV6-6 | - | TGTGCCAGCGGTAGAGAAAGCAATCAGCCCCAGCATTTT | CASGRESNQPQHF
- | TRBJ1-1 | TRBV2 | - | TGTGCCAGCAGTTCCGCCGGGAGGGTCACTGAAGCTTTCTTT | CASSSAGRVTEAFF
TRBD1 | TRBJ1-2 | TRBV6-1 | - | TGTGCCAGCAGTGAACTACCCCCGGGACAGGGTGGTCACACCTTC | CASSELPPGQGGHTF
- | TRBJ2-3 | TRBV10-3 | - | TGTGCCATCAGTGAGTTCGGTAATCAGGACACAGATACGCAGTATTTT | CAISEFGNQDTDTQYF
TRBD2 | TRBJ2-1 | TRBV2 | - | TGTGCCAGCAGTGCCAGCGGGGGCTCCTACAATGAGCAGTTCTTC | CASSASGGSYNEQFF
- | TRBJ2-7 | TRBV5-4 | - | TGTGCCAGCAGCTTCGCGCGGGGCCGAGTAGGGGAGCAGTACTTC | CASSFARGRVGEQYF
- | TRBJ1-2 | TRBV14 | - | TGTGCCAGCAGCCAAATGTCAGGGTACGGCTACACCTTC | CASSQMSGYGYTF
TRBD1 | TRBJ1-6 | TRBV6-5 | - | TGTGCCAGCAGTTCGGGACAGCGAAATTCACCCCTCCACTTT | CASSSGQRNSPLHF
TRBD1 | TRBJ2-5 | TRBV7-3 | - | TGTGCCAGCAGCATAACAGGGGAAGTGGGAGAGACCCAGTACTTC | CASSITGEVGETQYF
- | TRBJ1-1 | TRBV6-1 | - | TGTGCCAGCAGTGAACAACAGGGATCAGTAGCTGAAGCTTTCTTT | CASSEQQGSVAEAFF
TRBD1 | TRBJ1-6 | TRBV6-5 | - | TGTGCCAGCGGGACAGGTCTTAATTCACCCCTCCACTTT | CASGTGLNSPLHF
- | TRBJ1-2 | TRBV4-1 | medium-sized | TGCGCCAGCAGCCCGACATTTCTGGGAGTGGAGGGCTACACCTTC | CASSPTFLGVEGYTF